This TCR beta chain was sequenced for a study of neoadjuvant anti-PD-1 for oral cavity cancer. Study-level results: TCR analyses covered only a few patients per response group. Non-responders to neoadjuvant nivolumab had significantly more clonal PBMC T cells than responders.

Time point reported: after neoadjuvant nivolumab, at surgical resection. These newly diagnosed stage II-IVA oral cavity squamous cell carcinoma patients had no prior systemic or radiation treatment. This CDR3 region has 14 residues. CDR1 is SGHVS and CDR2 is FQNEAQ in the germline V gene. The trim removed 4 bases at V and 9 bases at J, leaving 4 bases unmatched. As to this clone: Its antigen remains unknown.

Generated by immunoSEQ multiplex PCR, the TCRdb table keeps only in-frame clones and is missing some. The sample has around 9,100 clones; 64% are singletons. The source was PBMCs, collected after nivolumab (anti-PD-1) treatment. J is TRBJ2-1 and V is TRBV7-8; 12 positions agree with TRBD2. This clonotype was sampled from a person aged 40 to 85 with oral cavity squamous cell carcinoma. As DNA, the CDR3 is TGTGCCAGCAGCTCCCTAGCGGGAGGGCTTGAGCAGTTCTTC. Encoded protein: CASSSLAGGLEQFF.